The 23 T cell receptor beta chains below were found in one sample sequenced in a study of shared clonotypes between healthy human individuals. Only CD45RO-negative cells positively selected for CCR7 counted as naive CD8 cells, so terminally differentiated effector memory CD45RA+ cells were excluded. The assay was immunoSEQ multiplex PCR, and TCRdb's table has in-frame clones only and misses some. The sample records about 2.1 million clones, just over 90% being singletons. The sample comprised naive CD8+ T cells from PBMCs. The source is a man between 18 and 35 years old in good health. Some clones in this sample may be carry-over from other donors' samples.

This clone has a handful of counts. The V call is TRBV30, the J call TRBJ1-2, with D hard to call. Looked up from germline, CDR1 is GTSNPN and CDR2 is SVGIG (reference sequence). Between the trimmed V and J ends, which lost 0 bases and 4 bases, there was a span of 12 bases. This CDR3 is built from 14 residues. CDR3 loop: CAWSVLPGGYGYTF. The CDR3 DNA reads as TGTGCCTGGAGTGTACTGCCGGGAGGCTATGGCTACACCTTC.

The chain recombines TRBV19 with TRBJ2-1; 8 nucleotides match TRBD2. This CDR3 comprises 14 residues. Germline assignment: CDR1 LNHDA and CDR2 SQIVND (reference sequence). J lost 6 bases, V lost 5 bases, and 6 bases had no gene match. In DNA, the CDR3 is TGTGCCAGTAGTTTGACTAGCGTGGGCAATGAGCAGTTCTTC. The encoded protein is CASSLTSVGNEQFF.

The V and J genes are TRBV15 and TRBJ2-7, with TRBD2 matching over 10 bases. The germline V gene encodes CDR1 LNHNV and CDR2 YYDKDF (reference sequence). Trimming removed 0 bases from V and 7 bases from J; junction bases left unmatched: 6. This CDR3 is 15 amino acids long. CDR3 in DNA: TGTGCCACCAGCAGAGAGGCTAGCGGGAGACAGGAGCAGTACTTC. Protein: CATSREASGRQEQYF.

The chain couples TRBV27 to TRBJ2-1; D is possibly TRBD1 or TRBD2 (5 bases each). Trimming left V 6 bases short and J 9 bases short, with 9 bases between. Per the germline V gene, CDR1 is MNHEY and CDR2 is SMNVEV (reference sequence). The CDR3 contains 11 residues. The CDR3 DNA follows: TGTGCCAGCAGGCTGGGGGTTGAGCAGTTCTTC. It encodes CASRLGVEQFF.

This chain connects TRBV6-1 to TRBJ2-3, with 9 bases identical to TRBD1. The CDR3 covers 15 residues. Germline CDR1 reads MNHNS; CDR2 reads SASEGT. V dropped 0 bases and J dropped 9; count of bases not matched to a gene: 7. The CDR3 region is CASSEAPGQGRTQYF. The CDR3 DNA is TGTGCCAGCAGTGAAGCGCCGGGACAGGGCCGGACGCAGTATTTT.

This chain connects TRBV7-2 to TRBJ2-7; 13 bases are a match to TRBD2. Germline V lookup: CDR1 SGHTA, CDR2 FQGNSA. There are 17 residues in the CDR3. V was clipped by 5 bases and J by 4 bases; unmatched bases: 11. DNA for the CDR3: TGTGCCAGCAGCACACGCACTAGCGGGGGGGGAGGGTACGAGCAGTACTTC. This sequence encodes CASSTRTSGGGGYEQYF.

The chain links TRBV7-8 to TRBJ1-4, with a possible D match to TRBD1 (6 bases). Germline CDR1 is SGHVS and CDR2 is FQNEAQ. Trimming removed 4 bases at V and 0 bases at J, with 6 bases between. The CDR3 has 14 residues. CDR3 residues: CASSWTATNEKLFF. CDR3 sequence (DNA): TGTGCCAGCAGCTGGACAGCAACTAATGAAAAACTGTTTTTT.

The chain is built from TRBV7-6 and TRBJ2-2, with D possibly being TRBD2 (6 bases). V lost 5 bases to trimming and J lost 5 bases, with 12 bases between them. Germline-derived CDR1 and CDR2 are SGHVS and FNYEAQ. CDR3 size: 14 residues. The CDR3 loop is CASSADAGTGELFF. CDR3 coding DNA: TGTGCCAGCAGCGCCGACGCGGGGACCGGGGAGCTGTTTTTT.

As to this clone: Other DNA sequences in the same sample also yield this CDR3. The chain employs TRBV27 and TRBJ2-7; D is possibly TRBD1 (5 bases). Germline loops: CDR1 MNHEY, CDR2 SMNVEV (reference sequence). CDR3 length: 13 residues. V was trimmed by 0 bases and J by 6 bases, leaving 9 bases between them. The CDR3 DNA is TGTGCCAGCAGTTTATCTCAGGGAAGCGAGCAGTACTTC. It codes for CASSLSQGSEQYF.

The gene calls are TRBV28 and TRBJ1-5, with D uncertain. The V end lost 3 bases, the J end lost 4 bases, and 13 bases lay between the germline ends. The germline gives CDR1 MDHEN, CDR2 SYDVKM. CDR3 length: 15 residues. As DNA, the CDR3 is TGTGCCAGCAGTTTGGAGGAGGTCCTGAATCAGCCCCAGCATTTT. It is translated as CASSLEEVLNQPQHF.

This clone was found once. This chain links TRBV5-8 with TRBJ2-1; D is undetermined. With 2 bases removed from V and 0 bases from J, the gap between germline ends came to 18 bases. From germline, CDR1 is SGHTS and CDR2 YDEGEE. CDR3 length: 18 residues. CDR3 bases: TGTGCCAGCAGCTTCCCGGAGTATGGACCGAGCTCCTACAATGAGCAGTTCTTC. Protein sequence: CASSFPEYGPSSYNEQFF.

The chain employs TRBV10-3 and TRBJ2-2, with 10 bases aligning to TRBD1. The CDR3 sequence is 21 residues long. CDR1 is ENHRY, CDR2 SYGVKD, per germline. Trimming cost V 3 bases and J 7 bases; bases outside gene matches: 23. Written as DNA, the CDR3 is TGTGCCATCAGTGACCCAAAGACAGGGGGCAGTGGCGGGAGCGGTATCGGGGAGCTGTTTTTT. Translating gives CAISDPKTGGSGGSGIGELFF.

The CDR3 sequence is CASSPSGGARDEQFF. CDR3 in DNA: TGTGCCAGCAGCCCCTCGGGGGGGGCCCGGGATGAGCAGTTCTTC. The V and J genes are TRBV7-8 and TRBJ2-1, with 8 bases aligning to TRBD2. The germline CDR1 and CDR2 sequences are SGHVS and FQNEAQ. The CDR3 loop spans 15 amino acids. J was trimmed by 8 bases and V by 5 bases; bases with no gene match: 11. The full variable domain, its missing parts supplied by reference TRBV7-8 and TRBJ2-1, is GAGVSQSPRYKVAKRGQDVALRCDPISGHVSLFWYQQALGQGPEFLTYFQNEAQLDKSGLPSDRFFAERPEGSVSTLKIQRTQQEDSAVYLCASSPSGGARDEQFFGPGTRLTVL.

The chain is built from TRBV19 and TRBJ2-7; D possibly corresponds to TRBD2 (6 bases). V lost 1 base and J 6 bases, leaving 10 bases between the germline ends. The CDR3 extends over 13 amino acids. Germline V gene lookup returns CDR1 LNHDA and CDR2 SQIVND (reference sequence). Written as DNA, the CDR3 is TGTGCCAGTAGTATAGCGGGAGCATCCGAGCAGTACTTC. Its translation: CASSIAGASEQYF.

The V and J genes are TRBV6-6 and TRBJ2-7; 9 positions match TRBD2. Germline values: CDR1 MNHNY, CDR2 SVGAGI (reference sequence). The junction had 3 bases not matched to a gene; V was cut back by 0 bases and J by 3 bases. The CDR3 spans 15 residues. In nucleotides, the CDR3 is TGTGCCAGCAGTTACTCGAGCGGGAGGAACTACGAGCAGTACTTC. This encodes CASSYSSGRNYEQYF.

J is TRBJ2-3 and V is TRBV28; the match to TRBD1 covers 7 bases. With 4 bases clipped from V and 5 bases from J, the junction kept 3 bases outside the gene matches. The CDR3 has 13 amino acids. Germline CDR1 and CDR2: MDHEN and SYDVKM. The CDR3 DNA follows: TGTGCCAGCAGTTACAGGGGATTAGATACGCAGTATTTT. Translated, it gives CASSYRGLDTQYF.

The chain combines TRBV7-9 with TRBJ2-5, with no clear D. The ends were cut back, 5 bases at V and 4 bases at J, with 8 bases in the middle. Germline V CDR1 and CDR2: SEHNR, FQNEAQ (reference sequence). The CDR3 is 12 residues long. The CDR3 coding sequence is TGTGCCAGCAGCCCAGCCCCAGAGACCCAGTACTTC. Protein: CASSPAPETQYF.

This clone has only one observation. The chain recombines TRBV28 with TRBJ2-5, with D uncertain. The closer fit of TRBJ2-7 to the DNA end suggests the J call may be wrong. The CDR3 length is 13 residues. Germline V gene data show CDR1 as MDHEN and CDR2 as SYDVKM. The CDR3 DNA is TGTGCCAGCAGACCTGACTGGGCCTACGAGCAGTACTTC. Translation gives CASRPDWAYEQYF.

The chain combines TRBV9 with TRBJ2-1; TRBD2 might be the D (6 bases). Trimming pared 4 bases from V and 5 bases from J, leaving 19 bases between. From germline, CDR1 is SGDLS and CDR2 YYNGEE. CDR3 size: 16 residues. This chain's CDR3 is CASSPYLRDFDNEQFF. The CDR3 DNA reads as TGTGCCAGCAGCCCATACCTCCGGGACTTCGACAATGAGCAGTTCTTC. Full variable domain (outside the CDR3, taken from reference TRBV9 and TRBJ2-1): DSGVTQTPKHLITATGQRVTLRCSPRSGDLSVYWYQQSLDQGLQFLIQYYNGEERAKGNILERFSAQQFPDLHSELNLSSLELGDSALYFCASSPYLRDFDNEQFFGPGTRLTVL.

The chain uses TRBV28 and TRBJ1-5; D is perhaps TRBD1 (5 bases). V was cut by 6 bases and J by 11 bases, with 17 bases left in between. The CDR3 totals 13 residues. In germline, CDR1 is MDHEN, CDR2 SYDVKM. CDR3 loop: CASSRLLGVAQHF. Written as DNA, the CDR3 is TGTGCCAGCAGCCGCCTATTGGGGGTGGCCCAGCATTTT. Full variable domain (rest looked up from reference TRBV28 and TRBJ1-5): DVKVTQSSRYLVKRTGEKVFLECVQDMDHENMFWYRQDPGLGLRLIYFSYDVKMKEKGDIPEGYSVSREKKERFSLILESASTNQTSMYLCASSRLLGVAQHFGDGTRLSIL.

The rearrangement joins TRBV27 to TRBJ2-7; no clear D. Trimming left V 0 bases short and J 2 bases short, with 11 bases between. The germline CDR1 and CDR2 sequences are MNHEY and SMNVEV (reference sequence). This CDR3 is 15 amino acids long. The CDR3 sequence is CASSLSVSRAYEQYF. The CDR3 bases are TGTGCCAGCAGTTTATCCGTCTCAAGAGCCTACGAGCAGTACTTC.

The V call is TRBV5-6, the J call TRBJ2-2; D perhaps matches TRBD2 (5 bases). Trimming shortened V by 2 bases and J by 5 bases, and 16 bases separated the two germline ends. Looked up from germline, CDR1 is SGHDT and CDR2 is YYEEEE. The CDR3 has 16 amino acids. The CDR3 DNA sequence: TGTGCCAGCAGCTTTTTCGGGGAAGGTCTTACCGGGGAGCTGTTTTTT. It translates to CASSFFGEGLTGELFF.

DNA of the CDR3: TGCGCCAGTCGGGACATAGACACCGGGGAGCTGTTTTTT. Translated: CASRDIDTGELFF. This chain joins TRBV10-2 and TRBJ2-2; D is possibly TRBD1 (6 bases). Trimming took 9 bases from V and 3 from J, leaving 11 bases between them. The length of the CDR3 is 13 residues. Germline assignment: CDR1 WSHSY and CDR2 SAAADI.